Below are 28 T cell receptor beta chains sequenced from a single sample in a study of T cell changes during pregnancy in multiple sclerosis. Here immunoSEQ multiplex PCR was the method, and the copy in TCRdb shows in-frame clones only, minus some. There are about 75,000 clones in the sample; 90% to 95% occur only once, and 0.12% to 0.15% lies in the top ten. Sequences were derived from CD4+ T cells from peripheral blood mononuclear cells, sampled after pregnancy. These receptor sequences come from a female donor with multiple sclerosis, enrolled in a pregnancy study.

The chain is built from TRBV5-4 and TRBJ2-3; 7 bases agree with TRBD2. Per the germline V gene, CDR1 is SGHNT and CDR2 is YYREEE (reference sequence). V lost 4 bases, J lost 7 bases, and 9 bases stayed unmatched. The CDR3 is 14 residues long. CDR3 residues: CASSEKGRVNTQYF. The CDR3 nucleotides read TGTGCCAGCAGCGAAAAAGGGAGGGTCAATACGCAGTATTTT.

The chain recombines TRBV2 with TRBJ2-3, with TRBD2 matching over 8 bases. This CDR3 region has 18 residues. The germline V gene has CDR1 SNHLY and CDR2 FYNNEI. V lost 1 base and J lost 0; bases outside the gene matches: 9. CDR3 region: CASSEVTLAGSSTDTQYF. DNA of the CDR3: TGTGCCAGCAGTGAAGTAACGCTAGCGGGCAGTAGCACAGATACGCAGTATTTT.

The V and J genes are TRBV11-2 and TRBJ2-3; D might be TRBD2 (6 bases). Looked up from germline, CDR1 is SGHAT and CDR2 is FQNNGV. Trimming cost V 5 bases and J 2 bases, with 11 bases left between them. The CDR3 runs to 14 residues. CDR3 bases: TGTGCCAGCAGCAACCTAGCGCACACAGATACGCAGTATTTT. Amino acids: CASSNLAHTDTQYF.

The chain uses TRBV11-2 and TRBJ2-7; perhaps TRBD2 as D (5 bases). Germline lookup yields CDR1 SGHAT and CDR2 FQNNGV. This CDR3 comprises 14 residues. The V end was cut by 5 bases, the J end by 6 bases, with 17 bases between. The CDR3 coding sequence is TGTGCCAGCAGCCCGGTTACGGGGAGAGGCGAGCAGTACTTC. Its protein is CASSPVTGRGEQYF.

The V gene is TRBV11-2, the J gene TRBJ1-5; weak D call: TRBD1 (6 bases). The CDR3 is made up of 15 amino acids. Germline CDR1 is SGHAT and CDR2 is FQNNGV. V gave up 5 bases and J gave up 0 bases, with 11 bases separating them. The CDR3 DNA reads as TGTGCCAGCAGCCCGGGACACAATAGCAATCAGCCCCAGCATTTT. This sequence encodes CASSPGHNSNQPQHF.

The gene calls are TRBV9 and TRBJ2-1, with 8 bases aligning to TRBD2. CDR1 and CDR2 from the germline V gene are SGDLS and YYNGEE. V shed 4 bases and J 5 bases; nucleotides not matched to a gene: 8. This CDR3 spans 15 amino acids. CDR3 sequence: CASSSGTSGHNEQFF. CDR3 nucleotide sequence: TGTGCCAGCAGCTCCGGTACTAGCGGACACAATGAGCAGTTCTTC.

The chain combines TRBV9 with TRBJ1-1; D is perhaps TRBD1 (5 bases). V was clipped by 0 bases and J by 6 bases, with 21 bases between them. CDR1 is SGDLS and CDR2 is YYNGEE in the germline V gene. The CDR3 runs to 17 residues. The CDR3, as DNA: TGTGCCAGCAGCGTAGACGCCTCCGGGGGTCTGCTTTCTGAAGCTTTCTTT. This codes for CASSVDASGGLLSEAFF.

The rearrangement joins TRBV15 to TRBJ2-5; 11 bases line up with TRBD2. The CDR3 spans 13 residues. The V segment lost 6 bases and the J segment 4 bases; nucleotides outside the gene matches: 1. Germline CDR1 is LNHNV and CDR2 is YYDKDF (reference sequence). Written as DNA, the CDR3 is TGTGCCACCAGTACTAGCGGGGGAGAGACCCAGTACTTC. This gives the protein CATSTSGGETQYF.

V gene TRBV7-2 combines with J gene TRBJ2-7; D possibly corresponds to TRBD2 (7 bases). This CDR3 is 15 amino acids long. V lost 1 base to trimming and J lost 2 bases, with 12 bases between them. The V gene's germline CDR1 is SGHTA and CDR2 FQGNSA. The CDR3 nucleotides read TGTGCCAGCAGCTTAGTTAACGGGGGGCCCTACGAGCAGTACTTC. It encodes CASSLVNGGPYEQYF.

V and J are TRBV30 and TRBJ1-2; a possible D gene is TRBD1 (5 bases). Trimming removed 5 bases at V and 5 bases at J, with 15 bases between. CDR1 is GTSNPN and CDR2 is SVGIG in the germline V gene (reference sequence). The CDR3 loop spans 13 amino acids. CDR3 nucleotide sequence: TGTGCCTGGGACCCGACAGCTATTTATGGCTACACCTTC. Translating gives CAWDPTAIYGYTF.

The J gene is TRBJ1-1, the V gene TRBV7-9, with TRBD1 matching over 10 bases. Germline lookup yields CDR1 SEHNR and CDR2 FQNEAQ (reference sequence). The ends lost 5 bases at V and 3 bases at J; junction bases unmatched: 3. The CDR3 is made up of 14 amino acids. The CDR3 reads CASSGQGVHTEAFF. The CDR3 nucleotides read TGTGCCAGCAGCGGACAGGGGGTTCACACTGAAGCTTTCTTT.

This chain connects TRBV7-8 to TRBJ2-5; 11 nucleotides align to TRBD2. This CDR3 is built from 17 residues. The junction had 9 bases not matched to a gene; V was cut back by 1 base and J by 5 bases. Germline lookup yields CDR1 SGHVS and CDR2 FQNEAQ. The CDR3: CASSLEGLAGHGETQYF. CDR3 nucleotide sequence: TGTGCCAGCAGCTTAGAAGGACTAGCGGGCCATGGGGAGACCCAGTACTTC.

The rearrangement joins TRBV5-1 to TRBJ1-5; maybe TRBD1 (6 bases). Trimming took 0 bases from V and 3 from J, leaving 10 bases between them. Per the germline V gene, CDR1 is SGHRS and CDR2 is YFSETQ. CDR3 size: 15 residues. The CDR3 is CASSLGDTNNQPQHF. The CDR3, as DNA: TGCGCCAGCAGCTTGGGGGACACCAACAATCAGCCCCAGCATTTT.

CDR3 sequence: CASPVEGANTEAFF. CDR3 nucleotides: TGCGCCAGCCCGGTGGAGGGAGCGAACACTGAAGCTTTCTTT. This chain links TRBV5-1 with TRBJ1-1; D uncertain. This CDR3 contains 14 residues. Trimming pared 7 bases from V and 1 base from J, leaving 14 bases between. The germline gives CDR1 SGHRS, CDR2 YFSETQ.

The V call is TRBV11-1, the J call TRBJ2-3; possibly TRBD2 for D (6 bases). Germline CDR1 and CDR2: SGHAT and FQDESV (reference sequence). V was pared by 5 bases and J by 6 bases, with 15 bases between. CDR3 length equals 14 residues. The CDR3 region has the DNA TGTGCCAGCAGCCCCCGGGGGAGCATTGATACGCAGTATTTT. The encoded protein is CASSPRGSIDTQYF.

The chain is built from TRBV9 and TRBJ2-7, with a tentative D call TRBD1 (6 bases). Trimming took off 3 bases at V and 2 bases at J, with 9 bases between the two ends. This CDR3 is 13 amino acids long. The V gene's germline CDR1 is SGDLS and CDR2 YYNGEE. The CDR3 region has the DNA TGTGCCAGCAGCGCTGGACAGACCTACGAGCAGTACTTC. This sequence encodes CASSAGQTYEQYF.

The V gene is TRBV19, the J gene TRBJ2-2, with TRBD2 as a possible D gene (6 bases). V lost 7 bases and J lost 4, with 13 bases in between. This CDR3 is 14 amino acids long. The germline gives CDR1 LNHDA, CDR2 SQIVND (reference sequence). CDR3 amino acids: CASNPARGTGELFF. As DNA, the CDR3 is TGTGCCAGTAACCCGGCGCGGGGCACCGGGGAGCTGTTTTTT.

The chain uses TRBV9 and TRBJ2-1, with a tentative D call TRBD2 (6 bases). With 2 bases removed from V and 4 bases from J, the gap between germline ends came to 22 bases. In germline, CDR1 is SGDLS, CDR2 YYNGEE. The CDR3 runs to 18 residues. The DNA for the CDR3 is TGTGCCAGCAGCGTCGAGGGAGGCAGGCTAGCACCTTACAATGAGCAGTTCTTC. Translated: CASSVEGGRLAPYNEQFF.

This chain links TRBV5-6 with TRBJ1-5; 8 nucleotides match TRBD1. Trimming at V came to 3 bases and at J to 5 bases, leaving 7 bases not matched to a gene. CDR3 length: 15 amino acids. Germline V gives CDR1 SGHDT, CDR2 YYEEEE. Here the CDR3 DNA reads TGTGCCAGCAGCTCAGGGGGCACATCAGATCAGCCCCAGCATTTT. Protein: CASSSGGTSDQPQHF.

The chain joins TRBV10-3 to TRBJ1-3; possible D gene TRBD1, 5 bases. V lost 10 bases, J lost 4 bases, and 20 bases lay in between. The CDR3 is 15 amino acids. Germline V gene data show CDR1 as ENHRY and CDR2 as SYGVKD. CDR3 DNA sequence: TGTGCCACAACCTCTCTCAGGGTATTAGGAAACACCATATATTTT. This gives the protein CATTSLRVLGNTIYF.

The gene calls are TRBV2 and TRBJ2-7; 9 bases map to TRBD2. The length of the CDR3 is 17 residues. With V trimmed by 4 bases and J by 5 bases, 15 bases remained unmatched. Germline V gives CDR1 SNHLY, CDR2 FYNNEI. The CDR3: CASSVRAPSTSGHEQYF. The CDR3 nucleotides read TGTGCCAGCAGTGTACGGGCACCTAGCACTAGCGGGCACGAGCAGTACTTC.

This sequence joins TRBV15 and TRBJ2-1; TRBD1 matches at 9 bases. The CDR3 is 16 amino acids. The junction had 11 bases not matched to a gene; V was cut back by 6 bases and J by 5 bases. Germline CDR1 reads LNHNV; CDR2 reads YYDKDF (reference sequence). The CDR3 reads CATRGPGQGPHNEQFF. The CDR3 DNA sequence: TGTGCCACCAGAGGTCCGGGACAGGGACCACACAATGAGCAGTTCTTC.

The chain recombines TRBV6-5 with TRBJ2-1, with TRBD2 matching over 12 bases. The germline V gene has CDR1 MNHEY and CDR2 SVGAGI. The CDR3 is 15 residues long. V dropped 6 bases and J dropped 3; count of bases not matched to a gene: 3. DNA for the CDR3: TGTGCCAGCAGCTTGACTAGCGGGAGCTACAATGAGCAGTTCTTC. This translates into CASSLTSGSYNEQFF.

This clone was observed once. The chain joins TRBV9 to TRBJ2-5, with 10 nucleotides matching TRBD1. Germline V gene data show CDR1 as SGDLS and CDR2 as YYNGEE. The length of the CDR3 is 16 residues. Trimming removed 0 bases from V and 4 bases from J; junction bases left unmatched: 6. The CDR3 spells CASSVVGQGGIETQYF. As DNA, the CDR3 is TGTGCCAGCAGCGTAGTAGGACAGGGGGGGATAGAGACCCAGTACTTC.

This clone is a singleton in its sample. The chain couples TRBV9 to TRBJ2-3; 8 bases fit TRBD2. The length of the CDR3 is 15 residues. Germline CDR1 SGDLS, CDR2 YYNGEE. With 4 bases clipped from V and 4 bases from J, the junction kept 8 bases outside the gene matches. The CDR3 DNA follows: TGTGCCAGCAGCCAAAGCGGGAGTCGGTCAGATACGCAGTATTTT. Protein: CASSQSGSRSDTQYF.

The V gene is TRBV5-1, the J gene TRBJ2-1; 9 nucleotides line up with TRBD2. The V and J ends lost 0 bases and 10 bases, in that order; junction bases with no gene match: 17. CDR1 and CDR2 from the germline V gene are SGHRS and YFSETQ. The CDR3 is 18 amino acids. Here the CDR3 reads CASSLATRTSVLGTEQFF. The CDR3 region has the DNA TGCGCCAGCAGCTTGGCCACAAGGACTAGCGTATTGGGAACCGAGCAGTTCTTC.

J is TRBJ2-6 and V is TRBV14, with 7 bases that match TRBD1. CDR3 length: 18 residues. The V segment lost 1 base and the J segment 0 bases; nucleotides outside the gene matches: 6. Germline CDR1 is SGHDN and CDR2 is FVKESK. The CDR3 DNA follows: TGTGCCAGCAGCCAAGGGACAGGCCGCCCCTCTGGGGCCAACGTCCTGACTTTC. This codes for CASSQGTGRPSGANVLTF. The variable domain in full, completed from reference TRBV14 and TRBJ2-6, reads EAGVTQFPSHSVIEKGQTVTLRCDPISGHDNLYWYRRVMGKEIKFLLHFVKESKQDESGMPNNRFLAERTGGTYSTLKVQPAELEDSGVYFCASSQGTGRPSGANVLTFGAGSRLTVL.

This clone appeared once. CDR3 amino acids: CASRQGAQGYTF. The CDR3 region has the DNA TGTGCCAGCAGGCAGGGGGCTCAGGGCTACACCTTC. The rearrangement uses TRBV6-1 and TRBJ1-2, with 8 bases that match TRBD1. Germline-derived CDR1 and CDR2 are MNHNS and SASEGT. V shed 6 bases and J 8 bases; nucleotides not matched to a gene: 5. The CDR3 totals 12 residues.